This T cell receptor (beta chain) was identified during a study of blood T cell repertoires in COVID-19. Germline trimming cut 5 bases from V and 4 bases from J; bases unmatched to any gene: 7. The CDR3 has 14 residues. Germline CDR1 SGHNT, CDR2 YENEEA. This clone was seen only once. Sequenced by immunoSEQ multiplex PCR; TCRdb stores in-frame clones only, minus some. The sample carries 63,000 or so clones, 85% to 90% recorded once. The rearrangement uses TRBV11-3 and TRBJ1-1; TRBD1 aligns across 7 bases. The source is a man in his 70s with active COVID-19. Sequences were obtained from peripheral blood. CDR3 in amino acids: CASSPRAGGTEAFF. CDR3 nucleotides: TGTGCCAGCAGCCCCCGGGCAGGGGGCACTGAAGCTTTCTTT.